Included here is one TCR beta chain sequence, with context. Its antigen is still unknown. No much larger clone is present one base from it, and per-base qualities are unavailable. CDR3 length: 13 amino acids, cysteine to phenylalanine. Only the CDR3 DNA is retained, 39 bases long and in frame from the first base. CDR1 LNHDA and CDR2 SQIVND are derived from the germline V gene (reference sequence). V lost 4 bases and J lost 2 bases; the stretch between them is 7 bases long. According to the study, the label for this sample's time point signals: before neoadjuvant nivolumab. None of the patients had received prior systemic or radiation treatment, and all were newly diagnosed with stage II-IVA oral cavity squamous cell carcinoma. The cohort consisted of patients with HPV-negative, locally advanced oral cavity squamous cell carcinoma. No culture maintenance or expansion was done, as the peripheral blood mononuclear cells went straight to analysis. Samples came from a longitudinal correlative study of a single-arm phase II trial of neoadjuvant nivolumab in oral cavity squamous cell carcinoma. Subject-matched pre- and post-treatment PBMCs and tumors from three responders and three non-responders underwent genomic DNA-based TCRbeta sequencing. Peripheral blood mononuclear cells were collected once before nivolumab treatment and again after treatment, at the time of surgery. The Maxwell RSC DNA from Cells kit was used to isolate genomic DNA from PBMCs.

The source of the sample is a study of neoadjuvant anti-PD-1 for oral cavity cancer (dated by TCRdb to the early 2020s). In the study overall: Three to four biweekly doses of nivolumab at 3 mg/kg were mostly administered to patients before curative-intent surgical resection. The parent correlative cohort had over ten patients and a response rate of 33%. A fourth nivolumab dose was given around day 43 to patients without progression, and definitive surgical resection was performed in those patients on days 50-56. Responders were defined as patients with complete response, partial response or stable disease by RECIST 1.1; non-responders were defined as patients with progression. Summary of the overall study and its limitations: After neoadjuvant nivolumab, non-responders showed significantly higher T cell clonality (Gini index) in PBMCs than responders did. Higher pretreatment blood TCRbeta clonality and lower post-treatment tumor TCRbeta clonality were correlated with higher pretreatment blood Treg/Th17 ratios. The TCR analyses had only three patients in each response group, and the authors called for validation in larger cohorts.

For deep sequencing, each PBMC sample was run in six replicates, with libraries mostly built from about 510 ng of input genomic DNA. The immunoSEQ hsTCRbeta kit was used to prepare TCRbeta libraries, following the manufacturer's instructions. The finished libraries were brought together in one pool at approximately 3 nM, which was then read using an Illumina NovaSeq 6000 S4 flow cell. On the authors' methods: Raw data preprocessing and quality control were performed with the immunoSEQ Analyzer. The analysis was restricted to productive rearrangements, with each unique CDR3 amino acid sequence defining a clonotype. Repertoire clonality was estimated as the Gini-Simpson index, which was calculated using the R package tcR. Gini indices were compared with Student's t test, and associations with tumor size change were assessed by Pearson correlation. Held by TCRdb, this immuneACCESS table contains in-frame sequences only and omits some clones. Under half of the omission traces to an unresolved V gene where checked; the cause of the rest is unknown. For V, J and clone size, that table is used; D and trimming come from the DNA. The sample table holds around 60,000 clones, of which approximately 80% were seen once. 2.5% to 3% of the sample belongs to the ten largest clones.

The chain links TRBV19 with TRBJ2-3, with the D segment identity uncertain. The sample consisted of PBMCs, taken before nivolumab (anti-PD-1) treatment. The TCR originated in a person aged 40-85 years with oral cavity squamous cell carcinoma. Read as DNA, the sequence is TGTGCCAGTAGTACTCGGGTCACAGATACGCAGTATTTT. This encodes CASSTRVTDTQYF.